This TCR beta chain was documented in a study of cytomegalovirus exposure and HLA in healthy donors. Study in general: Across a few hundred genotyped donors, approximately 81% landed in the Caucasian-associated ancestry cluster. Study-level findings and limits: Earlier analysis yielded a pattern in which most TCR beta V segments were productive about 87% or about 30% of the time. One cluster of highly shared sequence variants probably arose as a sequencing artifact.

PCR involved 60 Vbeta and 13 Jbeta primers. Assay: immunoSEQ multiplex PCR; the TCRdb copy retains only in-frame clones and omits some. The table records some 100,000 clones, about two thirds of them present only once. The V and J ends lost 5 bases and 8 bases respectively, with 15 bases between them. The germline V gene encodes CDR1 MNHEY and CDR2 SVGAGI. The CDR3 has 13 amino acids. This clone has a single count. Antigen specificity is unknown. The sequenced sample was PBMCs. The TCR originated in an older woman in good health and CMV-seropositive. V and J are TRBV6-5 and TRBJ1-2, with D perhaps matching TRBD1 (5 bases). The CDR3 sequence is CASSPQGLGGYTF. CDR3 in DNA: TGTGCCAGCAGTCCTCAGGGTTTAGGGGGCTACACCTTC.